The sequence of this T cell receptor beta chain was determined in a study of blood T cell repertoires in COVID-19 (TCRdb year 2020). Turning to the overall study: The collaborator samples originated in the United States, Italy and Spain and spanned the acute and convalescent phases of COVID-19. The repertoires were released in a freely available public database intended as a resource for research on the immune response to SARS-CoV-2. The material from the prospective study consisted of cDNA or gDNA derived from T cells, B-cell-depleted T cells, or PBMCs. The samples were drawn from the first 160 participants of the ongoing ImmuneRACE study and from roughly 1,300 subjects provided by 6 global collaborators. HLA class I and class II types, where available, came from metadata supplied by the sample provider rather than from assay-based typing. Subjects who had been exposed to COVID-19, were actively infected with it, or had recovered from it provided the deeply sampled blood TCRbeta repertoires that made up the dataset. Nearly every sample came with metadata listing a de-identified subject ID, COVID-19 status, age in years and sex.

The CDR3 sequence holds 18 residues, the cysteine and phenylalanine included. Left in the record is the CDR3 DNA by itself, 54 bases read in frame from the first base. CDR1 and CDR2 were assigned from the germline V gene as SGHTA and FQGNSA. V is pruned by 5 bases and J by 2 bases, leaving 13 bases of the junction without a gene match. TCRbeta CDR3 regions were amplified from genomic DNA by means of the immunoSEQ Assay, a bias-controlled multiplex PCR. In the authors' own workflow: The number of nucleated cells in each sample was estimated by amplification of reference gene primers within the assay. Sequence reads were collapsed and filtered to measure the absolute abundance of every unique TCRbeta CDR3 rearrangement. For each sample, productive Simpson clonality was calculated by taking the square root of Simpson's diversity index across productive rearrangements. The immuneACCESS repertoire file appears here via TCRdb, limited to in-frame rearrangements. These files lack a portion of the clones; in checked studies, under half of the deficit traces to unresolved V genes, and the cause of the others is not known. That table is the source of V, J and clone size, and D and trimming were worked out from the DNA. For this sample there are under 250,000 clones; approximately 90% appear just once. Jointly, the top ten make up over 15% of the sample.

One collaborating source in Seattle enrolled patients while the patients were actively infected and followed the patients over time throughout the course of disease. Each collaborating institution followed its own protocols to collect whole blood in K2EDTA tubes. Collaborator samples were shipped for TCRbeta analysis as frozen whole blood, isolated PBMCs, or DNA extracted from either sample type. General conclusions and limits of the study: The quantity of clinical and demographic metadata differed by source and by participant and was supplied without curation.

The table lists this clone with a count of one. The antigen it binds to is not known. One base away there is no much larger clone; base qualities are not given. Sample: peripheral blood. The chain is encoded by TRBV7-2 joined to TRBJ2-1, and TRBD1 matches 9 of the central bases. The clonotype was recovered from a man aged 45 to 65 with COVID-19, enrolled during active disease. The CDR3 protein sequence reads: CASSVWHSGQGPYNEQFF. Here is the DNA: TGTGCCAGCAGCGTGTGGCACTCGGGACAGGGACCCTACAATGAGCAGTTCTTC.